Below, 9 T cell receptor beta chains from the same sample are listed, as sequenced in a study of cytomegalovirus exposure and HLA in healthy donors. The PCR employed 60 Vbeta primers together with 13 Jbeta primers. Sequencing used immunoSEQ multiplex PCR; TCRdb keeps in-frame clones, though not all of them. Of fewer than 150,000 clones in the sample, about 80% were seen once. Sequencing used PBMCs. The receptors shown here come from a man aged 25-40 years in good health and CMV-seronegative.

This chain links TRBV29-1 with TRBJ1-4, with a tentative D call TRBD1 (6 bases). CDR1 is SQVTM and CDR2 is ANQGSEA in the germline V gene. V lost 4 bases, J lost 6 bases, and 12 bases lay in between. The CDR3 loop spans 13 amino acids. This CDR3 is CSVVVQGDEKLFF. CDR3 DNA: TGCAGCGTTGTCGTACAGGGTGATGAAAAACTGTTTTTT.

V usage is TRBV28 and J usage is TRBJ2-1; D uncertain. V gave up 6 bases and J gave up 10 bases, with 10 bases separating them. The CDR3 has 11 amino acids. Germline V gene lookup returns CDR1 MDHEN and CDR2 SYDVKM. This CDR3 is CASSPSMEQFF. The CDR3 coding sequence is TGTGCCAGCAGCCCTAGTATGGAGCAGTTCTTC.

This clone was recorded a few times. The V call is TRBV7-9, the J call TRBJ2-7; 9 bases align to TRBD1. The germline CDR1 and CDR2 sequences are SEHNR and FQNEAQ (reference sequence). The CDR3 covers 16 residues. J gave up 1 base and V 5 bases, and 9 bases lay outside the gene matches. The CDR3 protein is CASSHSRDRESYEQYF. CDR3 nucleotides: TGTGCCAGCAGCCACAGCCGGGACAGGGAATCCTACGAGCAGTACTTC. The variable domain in full, with the rest retrieved from reference TRBV7-9 and TRBJ2-7, is DTGVSQNPRHKITKRGQNVTFRCDPISEHNRLYWYRQTLGQGPEFLTYFQNEAQLEKSRLLSDRFSAERPKGSFSTLEIQRTEQGDSAMYLCASSHSRDRESYEQYFGPGTRLTVT.

J is TRBJ2-1 and V is TRBV5-7; D may be TRBD1 (6 bases). TRBV5-7 is an ORF, and what it does is uncertain. This CDR3 has 18 residues. V lost 1 base, J lost 1 base, and 18 bases lay in between. The CDR3 nucleotides read TGTGCCAGCAGCTTGCCTTTAGGACAGAAAACGTCCTACAATGAGCAGTTCTTC. This encodes CASSLPLGQKTSYNEQFF.

The V call is TRBV19, the J call TRBJ1-5; 7 bases are a match to TRBD1. The CDR3 length is 17 residues. Germline loops: CDR1 LNHDA, CDR2 SQIVND (reference sequence). The J segment lost 7 bases and the V segment lost 3 bases, leaving 15 bases of the junction unmatched. The DNA of the CDR3 is TGTGCCAGTAGTATTCGGCCAGGGGGAAAGGTTGACCAGCCCCAGCATTTT. As protein: CASSIRPGGKVDQPQHF.

V usage is TRBV7-9 and J usage is TRBJ1-3; D unresolved. Between the trimmed V and J ends, which lost 0 bases and 0 bases, there was a span of 6 bases. The CDR3 is 15 residues long. Germline V gives CDR1 SEHNR, CDR2 FQNEAQ (reference sequence). The DNA for the CDR3 is TGTGCCAGCAGCTTAGCCACAGCCTCTGGAAACACCATATATTTT. Translated: CASSLATASGNTIYF.

This clone showed up just once. V is TRBV5-1 and J is TRBJ2-1; D call uncertain. V dropped 0 bases and J dropped 5 bases, with 6 bases sitting between them. The CDR3 covers 13 residues. From germline, CDR1 is SGHRS and CDR2 YFSETQ. This CDR3 reads CASSLGANNEQFF. The CDR3 coding sequence is TGCGCCAGCAGCTTGGGGGCCAACAATGAGCAGTTCTTC.

This chain links TRBV6-5 with TRBJ2-7; D is possibly TRBD1 (6 bases). Germline values: CDR1 MNHEY, CDR2 SVGAGI. This CDR3 is built from 14 residues. The V end lost 2 bases, the J end lost 0 bases, and 8 bases lay between the germline ends. The CDR3 DNA reads as TGTGCCAGCAGTTACGGGACACTCTCCTACGAGCAGTACTTC. Amino acids: CASSYGTLSYEQYF.

V and J are TRBV28 and TRBJ2-7, with a tentative D call TRBD1 (5 bases). This CDR3 has 14 residues. Germline assignment: CDR1 MDHEN and CDR2 SYDVKM. The ends were cut back, 6 bases at V and 4 bases at J, with 16 bases in the middle. The CDR3, as DNA: TGTGCCAGCAGAAGGGGCACGGTAACGTACGAGCAGTACTTC. Its protein product is CASRRGTVTYEQYF. The variable domain in full, with the rest retrieved from reference TRBV28 and TRBJ2-7, is DVKVTQSSRYLVKRTGEKVFLECVQDMDHENMFWYRQDPGLGLRLIYFSYDVKMKEKGDIPEGYSVSREKKERFSLILESASTNQTSMYLCASRRGTVTYEQYFGPGTRLTVT.